The 17 T cell receptor beta chains in this list originate from one sample, sequenced in a study of shared clonotypes between healthy human individuals. Using immunoSEQ multiplex PCR, the repertoire was profiled, and TCRdb retains in-frame clones only, with some absent. Of roughly 400,000 clones in the sample, 96% were seen once. Material for sequencing was memory CD8+ T cells sorted from blood. Subset specified: CD45RO+ cells pooled with CCR7-negative TemRA cells. The receptor source for this set is a man aged 25-45 years in good health.

The V and J genes are TRBV7-8 and TRBJ1-1; D uncertain. The length of the CDR3 is 14 residues. The germline V and J ends were trimmed by 2 bases and 1 base, with 8 bases remaining between them. CDR1 SGHVS and CDR2 FQNEAQ come from the germline V gene. CDR3 amino acids: CASSLRPQNTEAFF. In nucleotides, the CDR3 is TGTGCCAGCAGCTTACGGCCCCAGAACACTGAAGCTTTCTTT.

This clone was detected only once. This chain joins TRBV12-5 and TRBJ2-1; D not resolved. V dropped 1 base and J dropped 6 bases, with 10 bases sitting between them. This CDR3 comprises 14 residues. The germline CDR1 and CDR2 sequences are LGHNT and FRNRAP. Here the CDR3 reads CASGLEKPFNEQFF. Here the CDR3 DNA reads TGTGCTAGTGGTTTGGAGAAGCCATTCAATGAGCAGTTCTTC. The whole variable domain, filled in from reference TRBV12-5 and TRBJ2-1, reads DARVTQTPRHKVTEMGQEVTMRCQPILGHNTVFWYRQTMMQGLELLAYFRNRAPLDDSGMPKDRFSAEMPDATLATLKIQPSEPRDSAVYFCASGLEKPFNEQFFGPGTRLTVL.

The V call is TRBV5-1, the J call TRBJ1-5; TRBD1 is a possible D gene (6 bases). Germline values: CDR1 SGHRS, CDR2 YFSETQ. Between the trimmed V and J ends, which lost 4 bases and 4 bases, there was a span of 12 bases. The CDR3 has 14 residues. The CDR3 DNA sequence: TGCGCCAGCAGCGCCGGACAGCGTAATCAGCCCCAGCATTTT. This gives the protein CASSAGQRNQPQHF.

This sequence joins TRBV10-2 and TRBJ1-4; D ambiguous. Germline V gives CDR1 WSHSY, CDR2 SAAADI. The CDR3 contains 13 residues. V lost 8 bases to trimming and J lost 5 bases, with 12 bases between them. This chain's CDR3 is CASAARRNEKLFF. CDR3 DNA sequence: TGCGCCAGCGCAGCCAGGAGGAATGAAAAACTGTTTTTT.

This clone has only one observation. The chain combines TRBV28 with TRBJ1-4, with 7 bases identical to TRBD1. The CDR3 covers 13 residues. CDR1 is MDHEN, CDR2 SYDVKM, per germline. J gave up 12 bases and V 8 bases, and 12 bases lay outside the gene matches. For the CDR3, the DNA is TGTGCCAGCGGGGGGACAGCGGGAATTCAACTGTTTTTT. Encoded protein: CASGGTAGIQLFF.

The chain employs TRBV14 and TRBJ1-2; 8 bases are shared with TRBD1. The CDR3 runs to 15 residues. From germline, CDR1 is SGHDN and CDR2 FVKESK. J gave up 3 bases and V 6 bases, and 9 bases lay outside the gene matches. CDR3 region: CASRKTGGDHYGYTF. The CDR3 DNA reads TGTGCCAGCAGAAAAACAGGGGGTGATCACTATGGCTACACCTTC.

The chain has TRBV20-1 and TRBJ2-3; TRBD1 might be the D (5 bases). V lost 5 bases and J lost 9, with 12 bases in between. Germline loops: CDR1 DFQATT, CDR2 SNEGSKA (reference sequence). The CDR3 spans 11 residues. The CDR3: CSAWTSSTQYF. The CDR3 bases are TGCAGTGCTTGGACAAGTTCAACGCAGTATTTT.

The rearrangement uses TRBV7-8 and TRBJ1-3; D is unresolved. This CDR3 has 14 residues. Germline V gene sequence: CDR1 SGHVS, CDR2 FQNEAQ. The V gene lost 3 bases and the J gene lost 2 bases, with 8 bases spanning the gap. DNA of the CDR3: TGTGCCAGCAGCTTCGGTGGAACTGGAAACACCATATATTTT. Residues: CASSFGGTGNTIYF.

The V and J genes are TRBV7-8 and TRBJ1-2; D is unresolved. Germline V gene lookup returns CDR1 SGHVS and CDR2 FQNEAQ. The CDR3 is 13 residues long. V was trimmed by 3 bases and J by 3 bases, leaving 8 bases between them. CDR3 nucleotides: TGTGCCAGCAGCTTGACCTGGGACTATGGCTACACCTTC. The encoded protein is CASSLTWDYGYTF.

The chain uses TRBV21-1 and TRBJ2-4; the table's D gene call, TRBD1, was not cross checked with the DNA. TRBV21-1 is a known pseudogene. The CDR3 loop spans 15 amino acids. The CDR3 coding sequence is TGTGCCAGCAGCAAAGCCTTTTACAGGGGGAACATTCAGTACTTC. As protein: CASSKAFYRGNIQYF.

The genes are TRBV10-2 and TRBJ2-7; TRBD2 agrees at 8 bases. Germline loops: CDR1 WSHSY, CDR2 SAAADI. J gave up 4 bases and V 3 bases, and 8 bases lay outside the gene matches. This CDR3 has 15 amino acids. The CDR3 spells CASSELVAGKYEQYF. The CDR3 DNA reads as TGCGCCAGCAGTGAATTAGTAGCGGGAAAATACGAGCAGTACTTC.

This chain connects TRBV7-9 to TRBJ2-3; D tentatively reads TRBD1 or TRBD2 (5 bases each). Per the germline V gene, CDR1 is SEHNR and CDR2 is FQNEAQ (reference sequence). CDR3 length: 17 residues. The V gene lost 4 bases and the J gene lost 5 bases, with 22 bases spanning the gap. The CDR3 is CASSSGGWGRDGDTQYF. The CDR3 coding sequence is TGTGCCAGCAGCTCCGGCGGGTGGGGGAGAGATGGAGATACGCAGTATTTT.

The J gene is TRBJ2-3, the V gene TRBV10-2; D remains unclear. Trimming took 8 bases from V and 6 from J, leaving 6 bases between them. CDR3 length: 10 residues. CDR1 WSHSY and CDR2 SAAADI come from the germline V gene. The CDR3 DNA is TGCGCCAGCGGACGGGATACGCAGTATTTT. The encoded protein is CASGRDTQYF.

The chain couples TRBV6-4 to TRBJ1-5; the D gene is possibly TRBD1 (5 bases). The germline V gene encodes CDR1 MRHNA and CDR2 SNTAGT. This CDR3 contains 15 residues. Trimming took off 6 bases at V and 4 bases at J, with 16 bases between the two ends. CDR3 coding DNA: TGTGCCAGCAGCCCAGGGACGTCAGGGAATCAGCCCCAGCATTTT. Protein: CASSPGTSGNQPQHF.

This clone was detected a few times. V usage is TRBV2 and J usage is TRBJ2-3; TRBD2 matches 12 bases. CDR3 size: 14 residues. Germline V gene sequence: CDR1 SNHLY, CDR2 FYNNEI. V lost 4 bases and J lost 6; bases outside the gene matches: 2. CDR3 in DNA: TGTGCCAGCAGTGGAACTAGCGGGAGGGATACGCAGTATTTT. This gives the protein CASSGTSGRDTQYF.

The gene calls are TRBV7-9 and TRBJ1-4; possibly TRBD1 for D (5 bases). V was trimmed by 1 base and J by 10 bases, leaving 13 bases between them. Germline V CDR1 and CDR2: SEHNR, FQNEAQ (reference sequence). CDR3 size: 14 residues. CDR3 region: CASSLEGRRGKLFF. DNA for the CDR3: TGTGCCAGCAGCTTAGAGGGGCGCCGGGGAAAACTGTTTTTT.

This chain links TRBV27 with TRBJ2-7; 9 bases match TRBD1. Germline lookup yields CDR1 MNHEY and CDR2 SMNVEV (reference sequence). This CDR3 contains 14 residues. After removal of 3 bases from V and 4 bases from J, the junction contained 4 bases not matched to a gene. The CDR3 region is CASSFSGTGYEQYF. The CDR3 DNA sequence: TGTGCCAGCAGTTTCTCCGGGACAGGGTACGAGCAGTACTTC.